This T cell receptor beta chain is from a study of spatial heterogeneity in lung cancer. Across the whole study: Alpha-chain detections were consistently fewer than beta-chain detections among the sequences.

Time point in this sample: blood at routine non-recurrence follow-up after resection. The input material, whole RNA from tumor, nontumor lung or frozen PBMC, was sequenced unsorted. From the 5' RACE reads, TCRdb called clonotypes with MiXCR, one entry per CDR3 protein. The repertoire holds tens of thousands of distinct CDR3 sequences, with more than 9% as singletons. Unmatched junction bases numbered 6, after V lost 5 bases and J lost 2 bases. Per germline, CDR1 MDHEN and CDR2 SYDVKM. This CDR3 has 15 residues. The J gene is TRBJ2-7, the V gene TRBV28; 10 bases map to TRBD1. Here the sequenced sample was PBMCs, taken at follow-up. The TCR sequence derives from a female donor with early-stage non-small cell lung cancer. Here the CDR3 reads CASSLSGTGAYEQYF. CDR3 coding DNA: TGTGCCAGCAGTCTCTCGGGGACAGGGGCCTACGAGCAGTACTTC.